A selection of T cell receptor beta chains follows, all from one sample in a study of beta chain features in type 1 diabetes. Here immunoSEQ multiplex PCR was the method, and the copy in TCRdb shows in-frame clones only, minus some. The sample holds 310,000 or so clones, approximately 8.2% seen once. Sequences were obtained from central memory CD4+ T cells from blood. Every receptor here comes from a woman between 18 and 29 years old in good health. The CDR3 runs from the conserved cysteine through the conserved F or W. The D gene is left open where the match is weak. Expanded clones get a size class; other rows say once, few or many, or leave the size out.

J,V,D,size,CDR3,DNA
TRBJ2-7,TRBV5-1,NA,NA,CASSLGYEQYF,TGCGCCAGCAGCTTGGGGTACGAGCAGTACTTC
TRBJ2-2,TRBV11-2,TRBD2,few,CASSLLAGLNTGELFF,TGTGCCAGCAGTTTATTAGCGGGTCTTAACACCGGGGAGCTGTTTTTT
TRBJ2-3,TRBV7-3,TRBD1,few,CASSPSAGGADTQYF,TGTGCCAGCAGTCCTTCCGCAGGGGGCGCAGATACGCAGTATTTT
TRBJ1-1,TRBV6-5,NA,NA,CASSFSTATNTEAFF,TGTGCCAGCAGTTTTTCGACAGCGACCAACACTGAAGCTTTCTTT
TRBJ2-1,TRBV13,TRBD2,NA,CASSSRTSDYNEQFF,TGTGCCAGCAGCTCCCGGACTAGCGACTACAATGAGCAGTTCTTC
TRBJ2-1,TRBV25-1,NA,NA,CASSELRDNNEQFF,TGTGCCAGCAGTGAGCTGAGGGACAACAATGAGCAGTTCTTC
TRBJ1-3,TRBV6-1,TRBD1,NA,CASNWDSRAGNTIYF,TGTGCCAGCAATTGGGACAGTCGGGCTGGAAACACCATATATTTT
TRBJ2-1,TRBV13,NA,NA,CASSSGDNEQFF,TGTGCCAGCAGTTCGGGTGACAATGAGCAGTTCTTC
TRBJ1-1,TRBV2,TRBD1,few,CASRAQGTGAEAFF,TGTGCCAGCAGGGCACAGGGGACGGGTGCTGAAGCTTTCTTT
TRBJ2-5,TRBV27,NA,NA,CASTLETQYF,TGTGCCAGCACCCTAGAGACCCAGTACTTC
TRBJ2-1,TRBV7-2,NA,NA,CASTTGLIRNEQFF,TGTGCCAGCACCACAGGACTAATTCGGAATGAGCAGTTCTTC
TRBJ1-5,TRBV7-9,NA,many,CASSLQDGRYDQPQHF,TGTGCCAGCAGCTTGCAGGACGGAAGGTACGATCAGCCCCAGCATTTT
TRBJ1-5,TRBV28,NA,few,CASYTRGQPQHF,TGTGCCAGCTACACCCGGGGCCAGCCCCAGCATTTT
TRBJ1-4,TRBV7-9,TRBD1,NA,CASSSGQGKNEKLFF,TGTGCCAGCAGCTCGGGACAGGGGAAAAATGAAAAACTGTTTTTT
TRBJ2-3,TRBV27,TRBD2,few,CASSLEWGGRNTQYF,TGTGCCAGCAGTTTAGAATGGGGCGGGAGAAATACGCAGTATTTT
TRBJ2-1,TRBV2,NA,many,CATRAGTLENEQFF,TGTGCCACACGAGCGGGGACATTGGAGAATGAGCAGTTCTTC
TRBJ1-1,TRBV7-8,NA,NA,CASSLITEAFF,TGTGCCAGCAGCTTAATAACTGAAGCTTTCTTT
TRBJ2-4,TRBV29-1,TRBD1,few,CRVRDRGAKNIQYF,TGCCGCGTCCGGGACAGGGGGGCCAAAAACATTCAGTACTTC
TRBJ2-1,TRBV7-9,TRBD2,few,CASSLGNGGRHEQFF,TGTGCCAGCAGCTTAGGGAATGGCGGGAGGCATGAGCAGTTCTTC
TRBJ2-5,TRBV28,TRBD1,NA,CASSRAGTGGKETQYF,TGTGCCAGCAGTCGGGCCGGGACAGGGGGCAAGGAGACCCAGTACTTC
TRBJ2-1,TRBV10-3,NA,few,CATRTGSGYNEQFF,TGTGCCACCCGGACCGGTTCCGGGTACAATGAGCAGTTCTTC
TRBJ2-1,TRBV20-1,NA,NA,CSASTKNEQFF,TGCAGTGCTAGTACCAAAAATGAGCAGTTCTTC
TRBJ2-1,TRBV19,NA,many,CASRNRDTTYNEQFF,TGTGCCAGTAGGAACCGGGACACCACCTACAATGAGCAGTTCTTC
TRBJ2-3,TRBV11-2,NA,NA,CASSLGGVRDTQYF,TGTGCCAGCAGCTTAGGGGGTGTCCGGGATACGCAGTATTTT
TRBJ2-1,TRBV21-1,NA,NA,CASTRTSGRHYNEQFF,TGTGCCAGCACCCGGACTAGCGGGAGACATTACAATGAGCAGTTCTTC
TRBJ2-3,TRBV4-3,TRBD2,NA,CASSQEVGRTSTDTQYF,TGCGCCAGCAGCCAAGAAGTCGGGAGGACTAGCACAGATACGCAGTATTTT
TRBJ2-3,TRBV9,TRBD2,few,CASSVALAETDTQYF,TGTGCCAGCAGCGTAGCACTAGCGGAGACAGATACGCAGTATTTT
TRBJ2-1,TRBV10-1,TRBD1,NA,CASSVAGGGRDEQFF,TGCGCCAGCAGTGTTGCAGGGGGCGGTAGGGATGAGCAGTTCTTC
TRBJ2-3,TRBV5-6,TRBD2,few,CASSFRLAGGTQYF,TGTGCCAGCAGCTTTCGGCTAGCGGGAGGTACGCAGTATTTT
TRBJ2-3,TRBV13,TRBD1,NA,CASSRRQGALSTDTQYF,TGTGCCAGCAGCCGCCGACAGGGGGCCCTTAGCACAGATACGCAGTATTTT
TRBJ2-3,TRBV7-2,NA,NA,CASRRGTDTQYF,TGTGCCAGCAGGCGAGGGACAGATACGCAGTATTTT
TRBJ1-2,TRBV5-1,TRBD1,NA,CASSLTGGAGSHGYTF,TGCGCCAGCAGCTTGACAGGGGGCGCAGGATCCCATGGCTACACCTTC
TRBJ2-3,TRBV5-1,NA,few,CASSLVANTDTQYF,TGCGCCAGCAGCTTGGTAGCCAACACAGATACGCAGTATTTT
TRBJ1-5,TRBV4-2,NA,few,CASSLTQSNQPQHF,TGTGCCAGCAGCTTAACCCAGTCCAATCAGCCCCAGCATTTT
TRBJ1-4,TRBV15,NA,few,CATSRVLGTPNEKLFF,TGTGCCACCAGCAGAGTATTGGGGACTCCCAATGAAAAACTGTTTTTT
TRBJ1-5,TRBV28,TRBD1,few,CASSPSQGIGSNQPQHF,TGTGCCAGCAGCCCCTCACAGGGGATCGGGAGCAATCAGCCCCAGCATTTT
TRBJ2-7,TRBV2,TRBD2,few,CASRGTSGSSYEQYF,TGTGCCAGCAGGGGGACTAGCGGGAGCTCCTACGAGCAGTACTTC
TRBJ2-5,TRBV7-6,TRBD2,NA,CASSLGTSGSAQYF,TGTGCCAGCAGCTTAGGGACTAGCGGGAGTGCCCAGTACTTC
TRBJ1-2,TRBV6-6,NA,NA,CATLMTARSGGYTF,TGTGCCACCCTTATGACCGCCAGGTCGGGTGGCTACACCTTC
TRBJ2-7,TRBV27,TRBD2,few,CASASSGRVSEQYF,TGTGCCAGCGCCTCTAGCGGGAGGGTTTCCGAGCAGTACTTC
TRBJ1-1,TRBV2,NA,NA,CASSGNTNTEAFF,TGTGCCAGCAGTGGAAATACGAACACTGAAGCTTTCTTT
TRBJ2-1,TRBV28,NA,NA,CASSLWQGLSGYNEQFF,TGTGCCAGCAGTTTGTGGCAGGGACTGTCTGGGTACAATGAGCAGTTCTTC
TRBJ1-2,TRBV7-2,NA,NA,CASSLVGQSYGYTF,TGTGCCAGCAGCTTAGTTGGGCAGTCCTATGGCTACACCTTC
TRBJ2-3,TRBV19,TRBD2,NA,CASWTSLTDTQYF,TGTGCCAGTTGGACTAGCTTGACAGATACGCAGTATTTT
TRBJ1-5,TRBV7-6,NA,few,CASSSEGFGNQPQHF,TGTGCCAGCAGCTCGGAAGGTTTTGGCAATCAGCCCCAGCATTTT
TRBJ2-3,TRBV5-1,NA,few,CASKASTDTQYF,TGCGCCAGCAAAGCGAGCACAGATACGCAGTATTTT
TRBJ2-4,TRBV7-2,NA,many,CASTTGQNIQYF,TGTGCCAGCACAACGGGACAAAACATTCAGTACTTC
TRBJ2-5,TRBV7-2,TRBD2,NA,CASSLAGSGETQYF,TGTGCCAGCAGCTTAGCTGGTAGCGGGGAGACCCAGTACTTC
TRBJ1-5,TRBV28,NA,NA,CASRKARGGPNQPQHF,TGTGCCAGCAGGAAGGCCCGCGGAGGACCCAATCAGCCCCAGCATTTT
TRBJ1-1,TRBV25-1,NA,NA,CASSPQGRNTEAFF,TGTGCCAGCAGTCCACAGGGAAGGAACACTGAAGCTTTCTTT
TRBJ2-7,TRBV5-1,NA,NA,CASSSLGVAYEQYF,TGCGCCAGCAGCTCCTTAGGGGTGGCATACGAGCAGTACTTC
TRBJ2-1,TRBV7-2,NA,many,CASSRAAPAYNEQFF,TGTGCCAGCAGCCGAGCGGCCCCCGCGTACAATGAGCAGTTCTTC
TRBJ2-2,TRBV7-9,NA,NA,CATTRAEGTGELFF,TGTGCCACCACTAGGGCAGAGGGCACCGGGGAGCTGTTTTTT
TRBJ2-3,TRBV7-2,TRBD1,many,CASSDRGPTDTQYF,TGTGCCAGCAGCGACAGGGGCCCCACAGATACGCAGTATTTT
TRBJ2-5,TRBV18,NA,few,CASSPGVNSVQETQYF,TGTGCCAGCTCACCGGGTGTTAACAGCGTCCAAGAGACCCAGTACTTC
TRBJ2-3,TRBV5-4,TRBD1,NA,CASSTWTGWDTQYF,TGTGCCAGCAGCACATGGACAGGGTGGGATACGCAGTATTTT
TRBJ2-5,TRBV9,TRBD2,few,CASSIGTTGETQYF,TGTGCCAGCAGCATTGGGACTACCGGAGAGACCCAGTACTTC
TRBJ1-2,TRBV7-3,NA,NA,CASSLKGGYGYTF,TGTGCCAGCAGCTTAAAAGGGGGCTATGGCTACACCTTC